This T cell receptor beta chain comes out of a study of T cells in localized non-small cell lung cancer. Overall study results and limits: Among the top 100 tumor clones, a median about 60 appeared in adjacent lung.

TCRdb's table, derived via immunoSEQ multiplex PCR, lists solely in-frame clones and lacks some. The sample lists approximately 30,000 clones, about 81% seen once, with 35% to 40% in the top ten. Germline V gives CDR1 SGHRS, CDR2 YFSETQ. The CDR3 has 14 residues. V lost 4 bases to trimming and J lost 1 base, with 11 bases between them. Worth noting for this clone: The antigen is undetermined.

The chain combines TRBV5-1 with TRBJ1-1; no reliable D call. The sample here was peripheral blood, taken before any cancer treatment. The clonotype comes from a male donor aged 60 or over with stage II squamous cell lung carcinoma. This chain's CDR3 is CASSIEGRNTEAFF. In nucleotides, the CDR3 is TGCGCCAGCAGCATCGAAGGCAGGAACACTGAAGCTTTCTTT.